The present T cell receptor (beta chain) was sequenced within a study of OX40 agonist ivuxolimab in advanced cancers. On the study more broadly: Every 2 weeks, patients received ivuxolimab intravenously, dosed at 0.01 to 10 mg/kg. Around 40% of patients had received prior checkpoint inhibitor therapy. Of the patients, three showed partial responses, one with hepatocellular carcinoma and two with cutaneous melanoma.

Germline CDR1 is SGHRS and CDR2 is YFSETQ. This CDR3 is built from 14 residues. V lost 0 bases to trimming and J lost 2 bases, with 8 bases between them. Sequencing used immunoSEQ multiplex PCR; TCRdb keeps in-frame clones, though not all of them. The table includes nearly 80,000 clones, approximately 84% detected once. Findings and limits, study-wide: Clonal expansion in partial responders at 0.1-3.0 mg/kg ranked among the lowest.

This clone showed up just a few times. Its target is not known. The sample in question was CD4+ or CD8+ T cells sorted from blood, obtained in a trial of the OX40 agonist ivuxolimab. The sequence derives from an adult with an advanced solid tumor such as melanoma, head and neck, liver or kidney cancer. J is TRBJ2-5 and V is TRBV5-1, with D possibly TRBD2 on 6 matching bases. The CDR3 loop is CASSLAGTQETQYF. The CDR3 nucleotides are TGCGCCAGCAGCTTGGCCGGGACTCAAGAGACCCAGTACTTC.